Listed below are T cell receptor beta chains from one sample, sequenced in a study of cytomegalovirus exposure and HLA in healthy donors. TCRdb's table, derived via immunoSEQ multiplex PCR, lists solely in-frame clones and lacks some. This repertoire shows roughly 67,000 clones, roughly nine tenths found once; its top ten account for just over 3%. The sample comprised PBMCs. All receptors derive from a young man in good health and CMV-seronegative. Each CDR3 is given with its conserved first and last residue. Each record gives: clone size, J gene, V gene, D gene, CDR3 DNA, CDR3 protein. A D gene is named only where the DNA matches it firmly. For some rows the clone size is stated as once, few or many, or as a class when expanded; others skip it.

clone size: .; J gene: TRBJ1-2; V gene: TRBV27; D gene: .; CDR3 DNA: TGTGCCAGCAGTATCGACAGGTGGAGGAACTATGGCTACACCTTC; CDR3 protein: CASSIDRWRNYGYTF
clone size: .; J gene: TRBJ2-1; V gene: TRBV28; D gene: TRBD1; CDR3 DNA: TGTGCCAGCAGTTTTGGATACAGGGGCAAGAATGAGCAGTTCTTC; CDR3 protein: CASSFGYRGKNEQFF
clone size: .; J gene: TRBJ2-1; V gene: TRBV18; D gene: TRBD2; CDR3 DNA: TGTGCCAGCTCACCATATGGAAGCGGGACGTCTGAGCAGTTCTTC; CDR3 protein: CASSPYGSGTSEQFF
clone size: few; J gene: TRBJ2-7; V gene: TRBV10-3; D gene: TRBD1; CDR3 DNA: TGTGCCACCGGGACAGGGTCCTACGAGCAGTACTTC; CDR3 protein: CATGTGSYEQYF
clone size: .; J gene: TRBJ1-2; V gene: TRBV27; D gene: TRBD1; CDR3 DNA: TGTGCCAGCCACCGACAGGGGGCGGATGGCTACACCTTC; CDR3 protein: CASHRQGADGYTF
clone size: few; J gene: TRBJ2-7; V gene: TRBV5-6; D gene: .; CDR3 DNA: TGTGCCAGCAGCCCTACGACAGGGACTTTCTACGAGCAGTACTTC; CDR3 protein: CASSPTTGTFYEQYF
clone size: once; J gene: TRBJ2-2; V gene: TRBV7-8; D gene: TRBD2; CDR3 DNA: TGTGCCAGCAGCTGGGGGGGGAGCACCGGGGAGCTGTTTTTT; CDR3 protein: CASSWGGSTGELFF
clone size: once; J gene: TRBJ2-5; V gene: TRBV7-9; D gene: TRBD2; CDR3 DNA: TGTGCCAGCTTGGCTAGCGGGGGAGAGACCCAGTACTTC; CDR3 protein: CASLASGGETQYF
clone size: .; J gene: TRBJ1-2; V gene: TRBV27; D gene: TRBD1; CDR3 DNA: TGTGCCAGCAGCCGACAGGGGACCTATGGCTACACCTTC; CDR3 protein: CASSRQGTYGYTF
clone size: .; J gene: TRBJ2-2; V gene: TRBV5-1; D gene: .; CDR3 DNA: TGCGCCAGCAGCTCGGGACCGGGGGACACCGGGGAGCTGTTTTTT; CDR3 protein: CASSSGPGDTGELFF
clone size: .; J gene: TRBJ2-7; V gene: TRBV30; D gene: .; CDR3 DNA: TGTGCCTGGAGTGATGGGAGCTCCTACGAGCAGTACTTC; CDR3 protein: CAWSDGSSYEQYF
clone size: .; J gene: TRBJ2-2; V gene: TRBV6-4; D gene: TRBD2; CDR3 DNA: TGTGCCAGCAGTGGGCTAGCGGGGATCGGGGAGCTGTTTTTT; CDR3 protein: CASSGLAGIGELFF
clone size: many; J gene: TRBJ2-7; V gene: TRBV6-1; D gene: TRBD2; CDR3 DNA: TGTGCCAGCGTAGAACTAGCGGGAGGAACCTACGAGCAGTACTTC; CDR3 protein: CASVELAGGTYEQYF
clone size: .; J gene: TRBJ2-7; V gene: TRBV2; D gene: TRBD1; CDR3 DNA: TGTGCCAGCAGGGGTTGGTCAGAGACAGGGGGTCACGAGCAGTACTTC; CDR3 protein: CASRGWSETGGHEQYF
clone size: .; J gene: TRBJ2-1; V gene: TRBV7-6; D gene: TRBD2; CDR3 DNA: TGTGCCAGCAGCTTCGGACTAGCGGGGGCCAACAATGAGCAGTTCTTC; CDR3 protein: CASSFGLAGANNEQFF
clone size: .; J gene: TRBJ2-3; V gene: TRBV10-3; D gene: .; CDR3 DNA: TGTGCCATCAGTGAGGGACGCAGGGAATCAGATACGCAGTATTTT; CDR3 protein: CAISEGRRESDTQYF
clone size: .; J gene: TRBJ1-2; V gene: TRBV7-9; D gene: .; CDR3 DNA: TGTGCCAGCATTACAGACTATGGCTACACCTTC; CDR3 protein: CASITDYGYTF
clone size: .; J gene: TRBJ2-4; V gene: TRBV7-2; D gene: .; CDR3 DNA: TGTGCCAGCAGCGGAGGGTGGGCAAACATTCAGTACTTC; CDR3 protein: CASSGGWANIQYF
clone size: .; J gene: TRBJ2-7; V gene: TRBV28; D gene: .; CDR3 DNA: TGTGCCAGCAGTTTAAGCCGAGGGAAGGTGTACTTC; CDR3 protein: CASSLSRGKVYF
clone size: .; J gene: TRBJ1-1; V gene: TRBV7-6; D gene: .; CDR3 DNA: TGTGCCAGCAGCCGACAGGAAAACACTGAAGCTTTCTTT; CDR3 protein: CASSRQENTEAFF
clone size: .; J gene: TRBJ2-5; V gene: TRBV4-3; D gene: .; CDR3 DNA: TGCGCCAGCAGCCAAGAATATTCCCCGGGGATCCAGTACTTC; CDR3 protein: CASSQEYSPGIQYF
clone size: .; J gene: TRBJ1-5; V gene: TRBV27; D gene: TRBD1; CDR3 DNA: TGTGCCAGCAGTTCCCGGACAGGATTGGGCTTCGGGAGCAATCAGCCCCAGCATTTT; CDR3 protein: CASSSRTGLGFGSNQPQHF
clone size: .; J gene: TRBJ2-7; V gene: TRBV4-3; D gene: .; CDR3 DNA: TGCGCCAGCAGCCAAGATGACAGGTACCACGAGCAGTACTTC; CDR3 protein: CASSQDDRYHEQYF
clone size: .; J gene: TRBJ2-1; V gene: TRBV29-1; D gene: TRBD2; CDR3 DNA: TGCAGCGTGGACTGGAGCGGGAGGGGGGTAAGAAGGAATGAGCAGTTCTTC; CDR3 protein: CSVDWSGRGVRRNEQFF
clone size: .; J gene: TRBJ2-7; V gene: TRBV6-6; D gene: TRBD2; CDR3 DNA: TGTGCCAGCAGTTACGGGACTAGCGGCTACGAGCAGTACTTC; CDR3 protein: CASSYGTSGYEQYF
clone size: few; J gene: TRBJ2-7; V gene: TRBV7-2; D gene: .; CDR3 DNA: TGTGCCAGCAAAGGGGGCTCCTACGAGCAGTACTTC; CDR3 protein: CASKGGSYEQYF
clone size: .; J gene: TRBJ2-3; V gene: TRBV30; D gene: .; CDR3 DNA: TGTGCCTGGAGCCATGGGCCGGGAGTGGCAGATACGCAGTATTTT; CDR3 protein: CAWSHGPGVADTQYF
clone size: .; J gene: TRBJ2-2; V gene: TRBV5-1; D gene: .; CDR3 DNA: TGCGCCAGCAGCTTAGGGGTGGACACCGGGGAGCTGTTTTTT; CDR3 protein: CASSLGVDTGELFF
clone size: .; J gene: TRBJ1-4; V gene: TRBV28; D gene: .; CDR3 DNA: TGTGCCAGCAGTTCAGAGGAACTTAATGAAAAACTGTTTTTT; CDR3 protein: CASSSEELNEKLFF
clone size: .; J gene: TRBJ2-3; V gene: TRBV5-1; D gene: TRBD1; CDR3 DNA: TGCGCCAGCAGCTTGGGGGCGACAGGGGGCCCAGATACGCAGTATTTT; CDR3 protein: CASSLGATGGPDTQYF
clone size: .; J gene: TRBJ1-1; V gene: TRBV6-6; D gene: .; CDR3 DNA: TGTGCCAGCAGGTACCGGGGGAACACTGAAGCTTTCTTT; CDR3 protein: CASRYRGNTEAFF
clone size: .; J gene: TRBJ1-4; V gene: TRBV5-1; D gene: .; CDR3 DNA: TGCGCCAGCAGCTCAGGGGCCTCCCAGGCAACTAATGAAAAACTGTTTTTT; CDR3 protein: CASSSGASQATNEKLFF
clone size: .; J gene: TRBJ2-3; V gene: TRBV5-4; D gene: TRBD2; CDR3 DNA: TGTGCCAGCAGTCACAGGACTAGCGGGGGAGATACGCAGTATTTT; CDR3 protein: CASSHRTSGGDTQYF
clone size: medium-sized; J gene: TRBJ2-7; V gene: TRBV11-2; D gene: TRBD1; CDR3 DNA: TGTGCCAGCAGCTTGGACAGGGGGCGGGAGCAGTACTTC; CDR3 protein: CASSLDRGREQYF
clone size: .; J gene: TRBJ2-7; V gene: TRBV18; D gene: TRBD2; CDR3 DNA: TGTGCCAGCTCAAGGACTAGCAACGAGCAGTACTTC; CDR3 protein: CASSRTSNEQYF
clone size: .; J gene: TRBJ1-2; V gene: TRBV6-1; D gene: TRBD1; CDR3 DNA: TGTGCCAGCAGTGTAGTGCATTTATGGGGACAGGGGTCGGGCTACACCTTC; CDR3 protein: CASSVVHLWGQGSGYTF
clone size: .; J gene: TRBJ2-7; V gene: TRBV4-2; D gene: TRBD2; CDR3 DNA: TGTGCCAGCAGCCAAGAAGTGGCTAGCGGGAGGGCCTTCTACGAGCAGTACTTC; CDR3 protein: CASSQEVASGRAFYEQYF
clone size: .; J gene: TRBJ1-2; V gene: TRBV7-9; D gene: .; CDR3 DNA: TGTGCCAGCAGCTTAGAGGGGGAAAGAGGCTATGGCTACACCTTC; CDR3 protein: CASSLEGERGYGYTF
clone size: .; J gene: TRBJ1-3; V gene: TRBV28; D gene: .; CDR3 DNA: TGTGCCAGCAGTCTCTCGACAACCGGGGTGAACACCATATATTTT; CDR3 protein: CASSLSTTGVNTIYF
clone size: .; J gene: TRBJ2-1; V gene: TRBV19; D gene: TRBD1; CDR3 DNA: TGTGCCAGTAGTAGTACGGACAGGGGCAATGAGCAGTTCTTC; CDR3 protein: CASSSTDRGNEQFF
clone size: .; J gene: TRBJ2-5; V gene: TRBV7-9; D gene: .; CDR3 DNA: TGTGCCTGGGGGGTCGGCCGACAGACCCAGTACTTC; CDR3 protein: CAWGVGRQTQYF